This TCR beta chain was captured by sequencing in a study of blood T cells in healthy people across ages. A second PCR of 7 to 11 cycles used a sample-barcoded 5' primer and a J-beta primer mix. MiXCR, run by TCRdb on the 5' RACE reads, gives a single entry per CDR3 protein. This table has more than 800,000 distinct CDR3 sequences, 35% to 50% appearing once. This CDR3 region has 14 residues. With 3 bases removed from V and 3 bases from J, the gap between germline ends came to 12 bases. Germline assignment: CDR1 SGHDN and CDR2 FVKESK. Total RNA amounts of at least 6 micrograms were extracted per sample.

The receptor was isolated from an older woman in good health. The sample comprised blood. The chain uses TRBV14 and TRBJ2-7, with D possibly TRBD1 on 5 matching bases. CDR3 protein: CASSHATALYEQYF. Here the CDR3 DNA reads TGTGCCAGCAGCCACGCGACAGCTCTCTACGAGCAGTACTTC.